These 28 T cell receptor beta chains originate from one sample sequenced in a study of T cell responses to AZD1222 COVID-19 vaccine. Generated by immunoSEQ multiplex PCR, the TCRdb table keeps only in-frame clones and is missing some. The data show approximately 150,000 clones, roughly 90% seen once. The sequences come from peripheral blood, collected 28 days after the second AZD1222 dose. These receptors came from an adult who received the AZD1222 COVID-19 vaccine.

The rearrangement joins TRBV7-2 to TRBJ1-2, with D unresolved. In germline, CDR1 is SGHTA, CDR2 FQGNSA. This CDR3 contains 14 residues. V was shortened by 5 bases and J by 3 bases, with 13 bases between the two germline ends. In nucleotides, the CDR3 is TGTGCCAGCAGCCCCTTAATGGCTGACTATGGCTACACCTTC. It yields the protein CASSPLMADYGYTF.

V and J are TRBV5-8 and TRBJ2-3, with TRBD1 identical over 8 bases. J gave up 3 bases and V 3 bases, and 12 bases lay outside the gene matches. Looked up from germline, CDR1 is SGHTS and CDR2 is YDEGEE. The CDR3 consists of 17 residues. The CDR3 here is CASSWGILGTGTDTQYF. The CDR3 DNA is TGTGCCAGCAGCTGGGGAATATTAGGGACAGGAACAGATACGCAGTATTTT.

The chain is built from TRBV3-1 (or the pseudogene TRBV3-2) and TRBJ1-2; 8 bases line up with TRBD1. CDR1 and CDR2 from the germline V gene are LGHDT and YNNKEL (reference sequence). J gave up 4 bases and V 5 bases, and 6 bases lay outside the gene matches. This CDR3 has 14 amino acids. In nucleotides, the CDR3 is TGTGCCAGCAGCTCGACAGGGGTTAGCTATGGCTACACCTTC. This translates into CASSSTGVSYGYTF.

This chain uses TRBV7-9 with TRBJ2-3; TRBD1 matches at 8 bases. V lost 2 bases and J lost 0; bases outside the gene matches: 13. Germline loops: CDR1 SEHNR, CDR2 FQNEAQ (reference sequence). The CDR3 spans 19 residues. This CDR3 reads CASSLIRGQAFASTDTQYF. In DNA form, the CDR3 reads TGTGCCAGCAGCTTAATAAGGGGACAGGCCTTCGCTAGCACAGATACGCAGTATTTT.

The rearrangement uses TRBV29-1 and TRBJ2-1; D perhaps matches TRBD2 (6 bases). Germline V CDR1 and CDR2: SQVTM, ANQGSEA. CDR3 size: 14 residues. The germline V and J ends were trimmed by 6 bases and 0 bases, with 12 bases remaining between them. CDR3: CSVHREPSYNEQFF. The CDR3 bases are TGCAGCGTCCACCGGGAGCCCTCCTACAATGAGCAGTTCTTC.

The chain's CDR3 is CASSQDGAGVDTEAFF. CDR3 coding DNA: TGTGCCAGCAGCCAAGATGGGGCAGGGGTGGACACTGAAGCTTTCTTT. The genes are TRBV4-2 and TRBJ1-1, with D possibly matching TRBD1 (6 bases). Germline V gene sequence: CDR1 LGHNA, CDR2 YNFKEQ. This CDR3 contains 16 residues. V was trimmed by 0 bases and J by 3 bases, leaving 14 bases between them.

In this sample, this clone turned up once. This sequence joins TRBV5-1 and TRBJ1-3; D gene unclear. CDR1 SGHRS and CDR2 YFSETQ come from the germline V gene. This CDR3 contains 21 residues. Between the trimmed V and J ends, which lost 4 bases and 2 bases, there was a span of 31 bases. CDR3 sequence reads: CASSSNPRRALTLGTGNTIYF. CDR3 DNA: TGCGCCAGCAGCAGCAACCCAAGGAGGGCTCTTACTCTCGGTACTGGAAACACCATATATTTT.

The chain has TRBV9 and TRBJ1-5; 7 nucleotides agree with TRBD1. Germline lookup yields CDR1 SGDLS and CDR2 YYNGEE. The CDR3 sequence is 15 residues long. With V trimmed by 2 bases and J by 2 bases, 4 bases remained unmatched. The CDR3 reads CASSVTGERNQPQHF. The CDR3 DNA reads as TGTGCCAGCAGCGTTACAGGGGAACGCAATCAGCCCCAGCATTTT.

The chain combines TRBV7-9 with TRBJ1-2; unclear D gene. V was cut by 0 bases and J by 6 bases, with 8 bases left in between. Looked up from germline, CDR1 is SEHNR and CDR2 is FQNEAQ (reference sequence). The CDR3 extends over 13 amino acids. The CDR3 loop is CASSLAQMDGYTF. The CDR3 region has the DNA TGTGCCAGCAGCTTAGCCCAGATGGATGGCTACACCTTC. The variable domain in full, with the rest retrieved from reference TRBV7-9 and TRBJ1-2, is DTGVSQNPRHKITKRGQNVTFRCDPISEHNRLYWYRQTLGQGPEFLTYFQNEAQLEKSRLLSDRFSAERPKGSFSTLEIQRTEQGDSAMYLCASSLAQMDGYTFGSGTRLTVV.

The rearrangement joins TRBV20-1 to TRBJ2-3, with D uncertain. Trimming shortened V by 0 bases and J by 5 bases, and 3 bases separated the two germline ends. CDR3 length: 11 residues. Germline V gene data show CDR1 as DFQATT and CDR2 as SNEGSKA (reference sequence). The CDR3 region is CSARDRDTQYF. DNA of the CDR3: TGCAGTGCTAGAGATAGAGATACGCAGTATTTT.

The genes are TRBV12-3 or TRBV12-4 and TRBJ2-1; D is undetermined. CDR3 size: 13 residues. Trimming cost V 7 bases and J 2 bases, with 9 bases left between them. The CDR3 region is CASKMSAYNEQFF. The CDR3 bases are TGTGCCAGCAAAATGAGCGCCTACAATGAGCAGTTCTTC.

The CDR3 DNA reads as TGTGCCAGTAGTATGCGACAGGGGAGGTCGTATAACATTCAGTACTTC. This translates into CASSMRQGRSYNIQYF. The rearrangement uses TRBV19 and TRBJ2-4; 8 bases are shared with TRBD1. Germline V gives CDR1 LNHDA, CDR2 SQIVND (reference sequence). The CDR3 covers 16 residues. Unmatched junction bases numbered 11, after V lost 3 bases and J lost 7 bases.

The chain employs TRBV6-5 and TRBJ2-7; D is perhaps TRBD1 or TRBD2 (5 bases each). V was shortened by 6 bases and J by 2 bases, with 17 bases between the two germline ends. Germline CDR1 MNHEY, CDR2 SVGAGI. CDR3 length equals 15 residues. This CDR3 is CASRQSGTLTYEQYF. CDR3 sequence (DNA): TGTGCCAGCAGGCAATCCGGGACCTTGACCTACGAGCAGTACTTC.

This clone appeared once. The V and J genes are TRBV11-3 and TRBJ2-7, with TRBD1 as a possible D gene (5 bases). The V and J ends lost 0 bases and 2 bases respectively, with 23 bases between them. The CDR3 extends over 19 amino acids. CDR1 and CDR2 (germline): SGHNT, YENEEA. CDR3 sequence: CASSLDPNPGPQAPYEQYF. CDR3 nucleotides: TGTGCCAGCAGCTTAGATCCAAATCCAGGGCCCCAGGCGCCCTACGAGCAGTACTTC. Drawing the rest from reference TRBV11-3 and TRBJ2-7, the complete variable domain is EAGVVQSPRYKIIEKKQPVAFWCNPISGHNTLYWYLQNLGQGPELLIRYENEEAVDDSQLPKDRFSAERLKGVDSTLKIQPAELGDSAVYLCASSLDPNPGPQAPYEQYFGPGTRLTVT.

The chain has TRBV2 and TRBJ1-4; D is ambiguous. The germline CDR1 and CDR2 sequences are SNHLY and FYNNEI. The V end was cut by 2 bases, the J end by 7 bases, with 11 bases between. This CDR3 region has 14 residues. The CDR3 loop is CASSEWRVSEKLFF. The CDR3 nucleotides are TGTGCCAGCAGTGAATGGAGGGTTAGTGAAAAACTGTTTTTT. Complete variable domain (other parts from reference TRBV2 and TRBJ1-4): EPEVTQTPSHQVTQMGQEVILRCVPISNHLYFYWYRQILGQKVEFLVSFYNNEISEKSEIFDDQFSVERPDGSNFTLKIRSTKLEDSAMYFCASSEWRVSEKLFFGSGTQLSVL.

The chain has TRBV9 and TRBJ1-2; D is unclear. There are 15 residues in the CDR3. Trimming took 6 bases from V and 0 from J, leaving 15 bases between them. CDR1 SGDLS and CDR2 YYNGEE come from the germline V gene. The CDR3 reads CASTPGAVTNYGYTF. CDR3 nucleotide sequence: TGTGCCAGCACCCCAGGTGCGGTTACTAACTATGGCTACACCTTC.

V usage is TRBV6-4 and J usage is TRBJ1-2; 8 nucleotides align to TRBD1. Germline V gene data show CDR1 as MRHNA and CDR2 as SNTAGT. This CDR3 has 13 amino acids. The V segment lost 6 bases and the J segment 8 bases; nucleotides outside the gene matches: 8. DNA of the CDR3: TGTGCCAGCAGGGCAGGGGGCGCGACCGGCTACACCTTC. Protein: CASRAGGATGYTF.

The chain recombines TRBV19 with TRBJ1-5; D call uncertain. V was cut by 3 bases and J by 11 bases, with 8 bases left in between. The CDR3 contains 11 residues. The germline CDR1 and CDR2 sequences are LNHDA and SQIVND (reference sequence). CDR3 nucleotides: TGTGCCAGTAGTATTGGGTGGTCCCAGCATTTT. This gives the protein CASSIGWSQHF. Full variable domain (rest looked up from reference TRBV19 and TRBJ1-5): DGGITQSPKYLFRKEGQNVTLSCEQNLNHDAMYWYRQDPGQGLRLIYYSQIVNDFQKGDIAEGYSVSREKKESFPLTVTSAQKNPTAFYLCASSIGWSQHFGDGTRLSIL.

The chain joins TRBV11-3 to TRBJ1-3; a weak D match, TRBD1 (5 bases). Looked up from germline, CDR1 is SGHNT and CDR2 is YENEEA. The CDR3 totals 14 residues. Between the trimmed V and J ends, which lost 7 bases and 0 bases, there was a span of 10 bases. The CDR3 region has the DNA TGTGCCAGCACAGGGCCTTCCTCTGGAAACACCATATATTTT. This encodes CASTGPSSGNTIYF.

The J gene is TRBJ2-7, the V gene TRBV4-1, with 10 bases matching TRBD1. Germline loops: CDR1 MGHRA, CDR2 YSYEKL. The V segment lost 4 bases and the J segment 3 bases; nucleotides outside the gene matches: 9. The CDR3 covers 16 residues. The CDR3 loop reads CASSPPGTGALYEQYF. CDR3 DNA sequence: TGCGCCAGCAGCCCACCTGGGACAGGGGCCCTCTACGAGCAGTACTTC.

The chain couples TRBV6-5 to TRBJ2-7; 11 nucleotides align to TRBD2. CDR3 size: 15 residues. CDR1 is MNHEY and CDR2 is SVGAGI in the germline V gene. J was trimmed by 3 bases and V by 2 bases; bases with no gene match: 3. In DNA form, the CDR3 reads TGTGCCAGCAGTTACCCCGGGACTAGCGGCTACGAGCAGTACTTC. This translates into CASSYPGTSGYEQYF.

CDR3 coding DNA: TGTGCCAGCACCTTGGAGCGGGCCTCCTACAATGAGCAGTTCTTC. It specifies CASTLERASYNEQFF. The chain couples TRBV7-2 to TRBJ2-1, with a weak D call TRBD2 (6 bases). The CDR3 spans 15 residues. Trimming left V 7 bases short and J 0 bases short, with 13 bases between. The germline CDR1 and CDR2 sequences are SGHTA and FQGNSA.

The chain couples TRBV9 to TRBJ1-3; D is unclear. Germline CDR1 SGDLS, CDR2 YYNGEE. The V and J ends lost 1 base and 4 bases respectively, with 15 bases between them. The CDR3 consists of 16 residues. CDR3 in DNA: TGTGCCAGCAGCGTAACGGACTCAGCCGCCGGAAACACCATATATTTT. It codes for CASSVTDSAAGNTIYF.

This clone was picked up one time. The V gene is TRBV19, the J gene TRBJ1-4, with 8 bases that match TRBD1. Germline CDR1 and CDR2: LNHDA and SQIVND (reference sequence). The V and J ends lost 5 bases and 8 bases, in that order; junction bases with no gene match: 7. This CDR3 spans 14 amino acids. The CDR3 DNA reads as TGTGCCAGTAGTCACAGGGGGACGAGAGAAAAACTGTTTTTT. Protein product: CASSHRGTREKLFF.

The V and J genes are TRBV7-2 and TRBJ2-2; D is ambiguous. Germline lookup yields CDR1 SGHTA and CDR2 FQGNSA. The CDR3 runs 12 residues. V was clipped by 3 bases and J by 4 bases, with 3 bases between them. The CDR3 nucleotides read TGTGCCAGCAGCTTCAGCACCGGGGAGCTGTTTTTT. Translated: CASSFSTGELFF.

The V call is TRBV27, the J call TRBJ1-5, with D unclear. The CDR3 totals 10 residues. The germline CDR1 and CDR2 sequences are MNHEY and SMNVEV (reference sequence). The V end was cut by 8 bases, the J end by 9 bases, with 8 bases between. In nucleotides, the CDR3 is TGTGCCAGCGGGTCCAGGCCCCAGCATTTT. Its translation is CASGSRPQHF.

About this clone itself: This CDR3 is also generated by other DNA sequences in the sample. The chain is built from TRBV7-9 and TRBJ1-4; D uncertain. V was shortened by 1 base and J by 7 bases, with 4 bases between the two germline ends. This CDR3 comprises 12 residues. The germline V gene encodes CDR1 SEHNR and CDR2 FQNEAQ (reference sequence). CDR3 sequence reads: CASSLGGEKLFF. The CDR3 coding sequence is TGTGCCAGCAGCTTAGGTGGTGAAAAACTGTTTTTT.

The genes are TRBV5-5 and TRBJ2-3; 9 nucleotides agree with TRBD2. This CDR3 is built from 17 residues. V shed 2 bases and J 2 bases; nucleotides not matched to a gene: 9. CDR1 SGHKS and CDR2 YYEKEE come from the germline V gene (reference sequence). The CDR3: CASSFDPLAGPTDTQYF. The CDR3 DNA follows: TGTGCCAGCAGCTTTGACCCCCTAGCGGGACCCACAGATACGCAGTATTTT.